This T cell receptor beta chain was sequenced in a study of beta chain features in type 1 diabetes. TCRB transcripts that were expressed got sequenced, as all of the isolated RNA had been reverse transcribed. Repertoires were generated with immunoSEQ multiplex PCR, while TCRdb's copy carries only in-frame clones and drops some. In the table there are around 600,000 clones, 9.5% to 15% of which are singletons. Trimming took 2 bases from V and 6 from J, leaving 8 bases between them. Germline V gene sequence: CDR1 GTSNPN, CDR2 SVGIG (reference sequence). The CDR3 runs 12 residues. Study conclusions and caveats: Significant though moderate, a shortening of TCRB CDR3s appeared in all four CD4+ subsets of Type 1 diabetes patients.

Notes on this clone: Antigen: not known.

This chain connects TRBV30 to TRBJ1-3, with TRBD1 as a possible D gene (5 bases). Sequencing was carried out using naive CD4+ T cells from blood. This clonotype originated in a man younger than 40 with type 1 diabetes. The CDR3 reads CAWSIGQNTIYF. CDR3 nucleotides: TGTGCCTGGAGTATAGGACAAAACACCATATATTTT.